These 21 T cell receptor beta chains were all obtained from the same sample, sequenced in a study of early T cells in non-severe SARS-CoV-2 infection. MiXCR was run by TCRdb on the 5' RACE reads, yielding one entry per CDR3 protein. In the table there are about 48,000 distinct CDR3 sequences, around 5.6% of which are singletons. The specimen was whole blood. Source of these receptors: an adult who was a healthcare worker with PCR-confirmed SARS-CoV-2 infection or an uninfected control (not recorded which).

This clonotype was seen repeatedly, ten times or more. The chain carries TRBV6-2 or TRBV6-3 and TRBJ1-2; TRBD1 aligns across 7 bases. The length of the CDR3 is 13 residues. After removal of 8 bases from V and 0 bases from J, the junction contained 3 bases not matched to a gene. Germline CDR1 and CDR2: MNHEY and SVGEGT. CDR3 in amino acids: CASRGTANYGYTF. The CDR3, as DNA: TGTGCCAGCCGGGGGACAGCTAACTATGGCTACACCTTC.

This clonotype was seen ten or more times. This chain connects TRBV20-1 to TRBJ2-7, with D tentatively TRBD1 (6 bases). This CDR3 comprises 13 residues. V lost 6 bases and J lost 3, with 15 bases in between. Germline CDR1 DFQATT, CDR2 SNEGSKA (reference sequence). CDR3 coding DNA: TGCAGTGCGTCTGGACAGATTGACTACGAGCAGTACTTC. It specifies CSASGQIDYEQYF.

This clonotype was seen repeatedly, ten times or more. The chain has TRBV27 and TRBJ2-7; 7 bases are a match to TRBD2. Trimming at V came to 9 bases and at J to 5 bases, leaving 13 bases not matched to a gene. The length of the CDR3 is 14 residues. Germline lookup yields CDR1 MNHEY and CDR2 SMNVEV (reference sequence). This CDR3 reads CASRTGGSAHEQYF. CDR3 bases: TGTGCCAGTAGAACGGGAGGCTCGGCCCACGAGCAGTACTTC.

This clonotype was observed at least ten times. The chain combines TRBV12-3 or TRBV12-4 with TRBJ1-4; D might be TRBD1 (5 bases). Trimming left V 6 bases short and J 8 bases short, with 16 bases between. CDR3 length: 14 residues. Written as DNA, the CDR3 is TGTGCCAGCAGCCCTTTGGGCCGGGGGGAAAAACTGTTTTTT. Encoded protein: CASSPLGRGEKLFF.

This clonotype was counted ten times or more. The V and J genes are TRBV21-1 and TRBJ2-3; TRBD2, the table's D call, was not compared with the DNA. TRBV21-1 is designated a pseudogene. CDR3 size: 17 residues. Here the CDR3 DNA reads TGTGCCAGCAGCAAGGCCCCGGACGCTCGGAGGGACGATACGCAGTATTTT. Protein sequence: CASSKAPDARRDDTQYF.

This clonotype appeared a few times. J is TRBJ1-5 and V is TRBV7-8, with a possible D match to TRBD1 (6 bases). The CDR3 sequence is 15 residues long. The V gene's germline CDR1 is SGHVS and CDR2 FQNEAQ. Trimming pared 5 bases from V and 0 bases from J, leaving 11 bases between. CDR3 nucleotide sequence: TGTGCCAGCAGCAAGACAGGAAATAGCAATCAGCCCCAGCATTTT. Protein: CASSKTGNSNQPQHF.

In its sample, this clonotype was seen a few times. This chain uses TRBV5-1 with TRBJ1-1; 8 bases agree with TRBD1. This CDR3 spans 15 amino acids. Trimming took 4 bases from V and 4 from J; bases not matched to a gene: 9. The germline CDR1 and CDR2 sequences are SGHRS and YFSETQ. The CDR3 coding sequence is TGCGCCAGCAGCAAGGACGTGACAGGGGTCACTGAAGCTTTCTTT. As protein: CASSKDVTGVTEAFF.

This chain uses TRBV6-5 with TRBJ2-1; D may be TRBD1 (6 bases). Germline V gene lookup returns CDR1 MNHEY and CDR2 SVGAGI. V was clipped by 0 bases and J by 4 bases, with 7 bases between them. This CDR3 is built from 14 residues. CDR3 in DNA: TGTGCCAGCAGTTACTCGAGGGGGTACAATGAGCAGTTCTTC. Its translation: CASSYSRGYNEQFF.

This clonotype was picked up a small number of times. This sequence joins TRBV5-4 and TRBJ1-5; a weak D match, TRBD1 (6 bases). Germline lookup yields CDR1 SGHNT and CDR2 YYREEE (reference sequence). V gave up 4 bases and J gave up 5 bases, with 13 bases separating them. The CDR3 is 14 residues long. The chain's CDR3 is CASSNGGQDQPQHF. CDR3 coding DNA: TGTGCCAGCAGCAACGGGGGGCAGGATCAGCCCCAGCATTTT. Filled out from reference TRBV5-4 and TRBJ1-5, the complete variable domain reads ETGVTQSPTHLIKTRGQQVTLRCSSQSGHNTVSWYQQALGQGPQFIFQYYREEENGRGNFPPRFSGLQFPNYSSELNVNALELDDSALYLCASSNGGQDQPQHFGDGTRLSIL.

This clonotype appeared many times. This chain connects TRBV6-5 to TRBJ2-3; D tentatively fits TRBD1 or TRBD2 (5 bases each). Trimming shortened V by 7 bases and J by 5 bases, and 16 bases separated the two germline ends. The germline gives CDR1 MNHEY, CDR2 SVGAGI. The CDR3 has 14 residues. In DNA form, the CDR3 reads TGTGCCAGCACCCCGGGACGGTTGCAAGATACGCAGTATTTT. Its protein is CASTPGRLQDTQYF.

This clonotype was seen once. With a much larger clone just one base away, this may be a read error. V is TRBV4-2 and J is TRBJ2-1; 7 nucleotides agree with TRBD1. Germline V gives CDR1 LGHNA, CDR2 YNFKEQ. The CDR3 has 15 residues. This chain's CDR3 is CANSPRQGSYNEQFF. The CDR3 nucleotides are TGTGCCAACAGCCCGAGACAGGGCTCCTACAATGAGCAGTTCTTC.

This clonotype was counted at least ten times. V usage is TRBV7-2 and J usage is TRBJ1-4; D gene unclear. The CDR3 length is 11 residues. V was shortened by 5 bases and J by 7 bases, with 5 bases between the two germline ends. The germline V gene encodes CDR1 SGHTA and CDR2 FQGNSA. CDR3 residues: CASSTVEKLFF. The CDR3, as DNA: TGTGCCAGCAGCACGGTTGAAAAACTGTTTTTT.

This clonotype was counted many times. The CDR3 reads CSARDSASGRNEQFF. The CDR3, as DNA: TGCAGTGCTAGAGATTCGGCTAGCGGGAGAAATGAGCAGTTCTTC. The chain has TRBV20-1 and TRBJ2-1; 10 nucleotides align to TRBD2. V shed 0 bases and J 7 bases; nucleotides not matched to a gene: 6. The germline V gene has CDR1 DFQATT and CDR2 SNEGSKA (reference sequence). CDR3 length: 15 amino acids.

This clonotype was seen ten or more times. The rearrangement uses TRBV6-5 and TRBJ1-1; maybe TRBD1 (5 bases). Germline assignment: CDR1 MNHEY and CDR2 SVGAGI. V lost 6 bases and J lost 2, with 10 bases in between. This CDR3 comprises 13 residues. CDR3 sequence reads: CASRGPANTEAFF. In DNA form, the CDR3 reads TGTGCCAGCAGGGGGCCGGCTAACACTGAAGCTTTCTTT.

This clonotype was counted at least ten times. J is TRBJ1-4 and V is TRBV28, with D uncertain. This CDR3 comprises 14 residues. The V end was cut by 5 bases, the J end by 4 bases, with 11 bases between. Germline assignment: CDR1 MDHEN and CDR2 SYDVKM. CDR3 residues: CASSPTSINEKLFF. DNA for the CDR3: TGTGCCAGCAGTCCGACCAGCATTAATGAAAAACTGTTTTTT.

This clonotype was detected only a few times. The V gene is TRBV2, the J gene TRBJ2-1; the match to TRBD2 covers 10 bases. Unmatched junction bases numbered 9, after V lost 4 bases and J lost 9 bases. The V gene's germline CDR1 is SNHLY and CDR2 FYNNEI. There are 15 residues in the CDR3. CDR3 loop: CASSVAGGPLIEQFF. The CDR3 DNA reads TGTGCCAGCAGTGTAGCGGGAGGTCCCCTCATTGAGCAGTTCTTC. Together with reference TRBV2 and TRBJ2-1, the CDR3 gives the full variable domain: EPEVTQTPSHQVTQMGQEVILRCVPISNHLYFYWYRQILGQKVEFLVSFYNNEISEKSEIFDDQFSVERPDGSNFTLKIRSTKLEDSAMYFCASSVAGGPLIEQFFGPGTRLTVL.

This clonotype was seen a handful of times. The V call is TRBV19, the J call TRBJ2-5, with D tentatively TRBD2 (6 bases). The CDR3 covers 13 residues. The V gene lost 9 bases and the J gene lost 4 bases, with 15 bases spanning the gap. Germline V lookup: CDR1 LNHDA, CDR2 SQIVND (reference sequence). As DNA, the CDR3 is TGTGCCAGCTCGTACGGACTACGAGAGACCCAGTACTTC. Protein product: CASSYGLRETQYF.

In its sample, this clonotype was seen a few times. The genes are TRBV20-1 and TRBJ2-1; D is possibly TRBD2 (5 bases). This CDR3 has 16 residues. Germline V gene sequence: CDR1 DFQATT, CDR2 SNEGSKA (reference sequence). Trimming took 3 bases from V and 7 from J, leaving 22 bases between them. CDR3: CSASEQAVDLRNEQFF. The CDR3 DNA reads TGCAGTGCTAGCGAGCAAGCGGTTGATCTCCGAAATGAGCAGTTCTTC.

This clonotype was recorded at least ten times. The rearrangement uses TRBV11-3 and TRBJ2-7; 8 bases are a match to TRBD1. The CDR3 contains 16 residues. Germline V gives CDR1 SGHNT, CDR2 YENEEA. V shed 1 base and J 6 bases; nucleotides not matched to a gene: 11. CDR3 sequence (DNA): TGTGCCAGCAGCTTAGGGCCAGGGGGCTTAACCAGCGAGCAGTACTTC. Translated, it gives CASSLGPGGLTSEQYF.

The V and J genes are TRBV2 and TRBJ2-2, with no clear D. V lost 0 bases, J lost 2 bases, and 4 bases lay in between. Looked up from germline, CDR1 is SNHLY and CDR2 is FYNNEI. The CDR3 has 14 residues. The DNA for the CDR3 is TGTGCCAGCAGTGAAGCTGCTAACACCGGGGAGCTGTTTTTT. Translating gives CASSEAANTGELFF.

The chain couples TRBV12-5 to TRBJ2-3; D remains unclear. The CDR3 covers 11 residues. V dropped 0 bases and J dropped 6 bases, with 1 base sitting between them. Germline-derived CDR1 and CDR2 are LGHNT and FRNRAP. The CDR3 DNA follows: TGTGCTAGTGGTTTGGTGGATACGCAGTATTTT. This encodes CASGLVDTQYF.